Listed below are T cell receptor beta chains from one sample, sequenced in a study of T cell repertoires in cytomegalovirus infection. A single record per CDR3 protein comes from TCRdb applying MiXCR to the reads. The sample includes about 490,000 distinct CDR3 sequences, about 15% of them seen just once. Sequenced material: CD8+ T cells from PBMCs. All receptors derive from a human donor in good health (CMV status not recorded). Some clones in this sample may be carry-over from other donors' samples. The CDR3 runs from the conserved cysteine through the conserved F or W. A D gene is named only where the DNA matches it firmly. Where a row states a size, it is once, few, many or the class of an expanded clone; other rows omit it.

J: TRBJ1-2
size: few
length: 17
V: TRBV10-3
D: TRBD1
CDR3: CAISESTGGQGHYGYTF
DNA: TGTGCCATCAGTGAGTCGACTGGGGGACAGGGACACTATGGCTACACCTTC

J: TRBJ2-5
size: -
length: 16
V: TRBV12-3/TRBV12-4
D: TRBD2
CDR3: CASSLPRGSGGETQYF
DNA: TGTGCCAGCAGTCTCCCTCGGGGTAGCGGGGGCGAGACCCAGTACTTC

J: TRBJ2-3
size: many
length: 18
V: TRBV7-2
D: TRBD2
CDR3: CASSSYGTSGGSTDTQYF
DNA: TGTGCCAGCAGCTCCTACGGGACTAGCGGGGGTAGCACAGATACGCAGTATTTT

J: TRBJ1-5
size: many
length: 16
V: TRBV28
D: -
CDR3: CASSLSSGGLGQPQHF
DNA: TGTGCCAGCAGTTTATCCTCTGGGGGCTTAGGGCAGCCCCAGCATTTT

J: TRBJ2-1
size: few
length: 15
V: TRBV4-1
D: -
CDR3: CASSQFGTGYNEQFF
DNA: TGCGCCAGCAGCCAATTTGGGACTGGCTACAATGAGCAGTTCTTC

J: TRBJ2-3
size: many
length: 11
V: TRBV10-3
D: -
CDR3: CATNPGGTQYF
DNA: TGTGCCACCAACCCAGGAGGAACGCAGTATTTT

J: TRBJ2-5
size: many
length: 16
V: TRBV27
D: -
CDR3: CASSPSVPYYQETQYF
DNA: TGTGCCAGCAGCCCCTCGGTCCCTTATTACCAAGAGACCCAGTACTTC

J: TRBJ2-7
size: -
length: 17
V: TRBV15
D: -
CDR3: CATSRDLKVASSYEQYF
DNA: TGTGCCACCAGCAGAGATCTAAAGGTTGCTAGCAGCTACGAGCAGTACTTC

J: TRBJ2-7
size: -
length: 18
V: TRBV19
D: TRBD1
CDR3: CASSIDATGTGNVYEQYF
DNA: TGTGCCAGTAGTATAGACGCCACCGGGACAGGGAATGTGTACGAGCAGTACTTC

J: TRBJ2-5
size: many
length: 14
V: TRBV7-6
D: -
CDR3: CASSLAPGRETQYF
DNA: TGTGCCAGCAGCTTAGCTCCGGGGCGGGAGACCCAGTACTTC

J: TRBJ2-7
size: -
length: 16
V: TRBV27
D: TRBD2
CDR3: CASSSSTSGIFYEQYF
DNA: TGTGCCAGCAGTTCTTCAACTAGCGGGATATTCTACGAGCAGTACTTC

J: TRBJ1-5
size: -
length: 16
V: TRBV19
D: -
CDR3: CASSRRDLNSNQPQHF
DNA: TGTGCCAGTAGTCGCCGGGACCTTAATAGCAATCAGCCCCAGCATTTT

J: TRBJ2-7
size: -
length: 14
V: TRBV9
D: -
CDR3: CASSVGSGGGEQYF
DNA: TGTGCCAGCAGCGTAGGAAGTGGGGGAGGCGAGCAGTACTTC

J: TRBJ1-6
size: -
length: 16
V: TRBV5-1
D: -
CDR3: CASSSRQPSYNSPLHF
DNA: TGCGCCAGCAGCTCTCGACAGCCCAGCTATAATTCACCCCTCCACTTT

J: TRBJ2-1
size: few
length: 17
V: TRBV20-1
D: -
CDR3: CSASPYAGQINYNEQFF
DNA: TGCAGTGCTAGTCCCTACGCGGGGCAGATAAACTACAATGAGCAGTTCTTC

J: TRBJ1-1
size: many
length: 15
V: TRBV19
D: -
CDR3: CASSMAPTMNTEAFF
DNA: TGTGCCAGTAGTATGGCTCCCACAATGAACACTGAAGCTTTCTTT

J: TRBJ2-7
size: -
length: 14
V: TRBV20-1
D: -
CDR3: CSASSASRYYEQYF
DNA: TGCAGTGCCTCCTCGGCGTCCCGATACTACGAGCAGTACTTC

J: TRBJ1-4
size: few
length: 16
V: TRBV27
D: TRBD1
CDR3: CASSSNTGGHREKLFF
DNA: TGTGCCAGCAGTTCCAATACAGGGGGCCATAGGGAAAAACTGTTTTTT

J: TRBJ2-3
size: few
length: 19
V: TRBV6-5
D: TRBD1
CDR3: CASSYSWDSSLGSTDTQYF
DNA: TGTGCCAGCAGTTACTCGTGGGACAGCTCTCTTGGAAGCACAGATACGCAGTATTTT

J: TRBJ2-7
size: few
length: 15
V: TRBV12-3/TRBV12-4
D: TRBD2
CDR3: CASSPTRGGLDGQYF
DNA: TGTGCCAGCAGTCCCACCCGGGGGGGGCTTGATGGGCAGTACTTC

J: TRBJ1-5
size: few
length: 15
V: TRBV6-8
D: -
CDR3: CASRNSRQADQPQHF
DNA: TGTGCCAGCAGAAACTCCAGACAGGCCGATCAGCCCCAGCATTTT

J: TRBJ2-3
size: few
length: 14
V: TRBV6-5
D: TRBD1
CDR3: CASSWGQGADTQYF
DNA: TGTGCCAGCAGTTGGGGACAGGGGGCGGATACGCAGTATTTT

J: TRBJ2-1
size: -
length: 16
V: TRBV5-6
D: TRBD1
CDR3: CASSPLDRARDNEQFF
DNA: TGTGCCAGCAGCCCGCTGGACAGGGCGCGGGACAATGAGCAGTTCTTC

J: TRBJ2-1
size: -
length: 15
V: TRBV28
D: -
CDR3: CASRSLGGHDNEQFF
DNA: TGTGCCAGCAGGTCCTTAGGGGGACACGACAATGAGCAGTTCTTC

J: TRBJ1-1
size: -
length: 14
V: TRBV9
D: -
CDR3: CASSVGDLNTEAFF
DNA: TGTGCCAGCAGCGTCGGGGACCTTAACACTGAAGCTTTCTTT

J: TRBJ1-4
size: few
length: 15
V: TRBV12-3/TRBV12-4
D: -
CDR3: CASVGARSTNEKLFF
DNA: TGTGCCAGCGTCGGGGCCAGATCAACTAATGAAAAACTGTTTTTT

J: TRBJ2-7
size: few
length: 14
V: TRBV29-1
D: TRBD1
CDR3: CSVEAGDRLYEQYF
DNA: TGCAGCGTTGAAGCCGGGGACAGACTCTACGAGCAGTACTTC

J: TRBJ2-5
size: few
length: 14
V: TRBV11-3
D: -
CDR3: CASSAGGTGETQYF
DNA: TGTGCCAGCAGCGCCGGGGGTACGGGAGAGACCCAGTACTTC

J: TRBJ1-1
size: -
length: 13
V: TRBV13
D: -
CDR3: CASHLGRNTEAFF
DNA: TGTGCCAGCCACTTAGGGAGGAACACTGAAGCTTTCTTT

J: TRBJ1-2
size: few
length: 15
V: TRBV11-2
D: TRBD1
CDR3: CASSSGQGGDYGYTF
DNA: TGTGCCAGCAGCTCCGGACAGGGCGGGGACTATGGCTACACCTTC

J: TRBJ2-1
size: few
length: 15
V: TRBV5-1
D: TRBD2
CDR3: CACSSSGSSYNEQFF
DNA: TGCGCCTGCAGCTCTAGCGGGAGCTCCTACAATGAGCAGTTCTTC

J: TRBJ2-1
size: few
length: 15
V: TRBV4-1
D: -
CDR3: CASSQEGGTYNEQFF
DNA: TGCGCCAGCAGCCAAGAGGGGGGAACCTACAATGAGCAGTTCTTC

J: TRBJ2-1
size: few
length: 14
V: TRBV12-3/TRBV12-4
D: TRBD2
CDR3: CASSIGGAINEQFF
DNA: TGTGCCAGCAGTATCGGGGGGGCCATAAATGAGCAGTTCTTC

J: TRBJ2-1
size: -
length: 17
V: TRBV9
D: TRBD2
CDR3: CASSVDRTSGSYNEQFF
DNA: TGTGCCAGCAGCGTAGACAGGACTAGCGGGTCCTACAATGAGCAGTTCTTC

J: TRBJ1-1
size: -
length: 14
V: TRBV6-2/TRBV6-3
D: -
CDR3: CASSYAQMNTEAFF
DNA: TGTGCCAGCAGTTATGCCCAAATGAACACTGAAGCTTTCTTT

J: TRBJ2-2
size: -
length: 14
V: TRBV24-1
D: -
CDR3: CATSERSRPGELFF
DNA: TGTGCCACCAGTGAAAGATCTCGACCGGGGGAGCTGTTTTTT

J: TRBJ1-2
size: -
length: 14
V: TRBV19
D: -
CDR3: CASSINRRAYGYTF
DNA: TGTGCCAGTAGTATAAACAGGAGAGCCTATGGCTACACCTTC

J: TRBJ2-1
size: many
length: 16
V: TRBV7-9
D: -
CDR3: CASSSEQVSSYNEQFF
DNA: TGTGCCAGCAGCTCAGAACAGGTTTCTTCCTACAATGAGCAGTTCTTC

J: TRBJ2-5
size: many
length: 14
V: TRBV10-3
D: TRBD2
CDR3: CAISDAGGGETQYF
DNA: TGTGCCATCAGTGACGCGGGAGGAGGGGAGACCCAGTACTTC

J: TRBJ2-7
size: many
length: 14
V: TRBV7-9
D: TRBD1
CDR3: CASRRGQGGHEQYF
DNA: TGTGCCAGCAGAAGGGGACAGGGTGGCCACGAGCAGTACTTC

J: TRBJ1-1
size: many
length: 14
V: TRBV19
D: -
CDR3: CASSIKKREEEAFF
DNA: TGTGCCAGTAGTATAAAAAAGAGGGAGGAAGAAGCTTTCTTT

J: TRBJ2-7
size: many
length: 15
V: TRBV27
D: -
CDR3: CASSLSLGLSYEQYF
DNA: TGTGCCAGCAGTTTATCGTTGGGACTCTCCTACGAGCAGTACTTC

J: TRBJ2-3
size: -
length: 16
V: TRBV6-1
D: TRBD2
CDR3: CASRPSSGEYTDTQYF
DNA: TGTGCCAGCAGACCCTCTAGCGGGGAATACACAGATACGCAGTATTTT

J: TRBJ2-1
size: -
length: 16
V: TRBV4-1
D: TRBD2
CDR3: CASSQEGLAGSNEQFF
DNA: TGCGCCAGCAGCCAAGAGGGACTAGCGGGCTCGAATGAGCAGTTCTTC

J: TRBJ2-7
size: few
length: 12
V: TRBV9
D: -
CDR3: CASSRQANEQYF
DNA: TGTGCCAGCAGTAGACAGGCCAACGAGCAGTACTTC

J: TRBJ2-5
size: -
length: 15
V: TRBV4-1
D: TRBD1
CDR3: CASSQASQGEETQYF
DNA: TGCGCCAGCAGCCAAGCATCACAGGGGGAAGAGACCCAGTACTTC

J: TRBJ2-7
size: -
length: 17
V: TRBV19
D: TRBD1
CDR3: CASSLLTGTGHSYEQYF
DNA: TGTGCCAGTAGTCTCCTTACCGGGACAGGTCACTCCTACGAGCAGTACTTC

J: TRBJ1-1
size: many
length: 15
V: TRBV6-1
D: -
CDR3: CASSENTGHLPEAFF
DNA: TGTGCCAGCAGTGAAAACACAGGACACTTGCCTGAAGCTTTCTTT

J: TRBJ2-7
size: many
length: 16
V: TRBV6-5
D: -
CDR3: CASSKTIEGLNHEQYF
DNA: TGTGCCAGCAGTAAGACCATAGAGGGCTTAAACCACGAGCAGTACTTC

J: TRBJ2-5
size: many
length: 15
V: TRBV4-1
D: TRBD2
CDR3: CASSQAASGQETQYF
DNA: TGCGCCAGCAGCCAAGCGGCTAGCGGCCAAGAGACCCAGTACTTC

J: TRBJ1-2
size: -
length: 13
V: TRBV7-9
D: TRBD1
CDR3: CASSHGQGSGYTF
DNA: TGTGCCAGCAGCCACGGACAGGGTTCCGGCTACACCTTC

J: TRBJ2-2
size: -
length: 16
V: TRBV5-4
D: -
CDR3: CASSLDGGSNTGELFF
DNA: TGTGCCAGCAGCTTGGACGGCGGGTCGAACACCGGGGAGCTGTTTTTT

J: TRBJ1-2
size: -
length: 12
V: TRBV20-1
D: -
CDR3: CSATVPYYGYTF
DNA: TGCAGTGCTACCGTCCCTTACTATGGCTACACCTTC

J: TRBJ2-1
size: few
length: 13
V: TRBV5-1
D: -
CDR3: CASSPPIANEQFF
DNA: TGCGCCAGCAGCCCACCGATAGCAAATGAGCAGTTCTTC

J: TRBJ2-4
size: -
length: 14
V: TRBV18
D: -
CDR3: CASSPAGARDIQYF
DNA: TGTGCCAGCTCACCAGCAGGGGCCAGGGACATTCAGTACTTC

J: TRBJ2-3
size: few
length: 14
V: TRBV27
D: -
CDR3: CASSLGLTTDTQYF
DNA: TGTGCCAGCAGTTTGGGACTTACCACAGATACGCAGTATTTT

J: TRBJ2-1
size: many
length: 19
V: TRBV28
D: TRBD1
CDR3: CASSFPGQGNRSDYNEQFF
DNA: TGTGCCAGCAGTTTCCCGGGACAGGGGAACCGGAGCGACTACAATGAGCAGTTCTTC

J: TRBJ2-1
size: -
length: 19
V: TRBV19
D: TRBD2
CDR3: CASSILRGGAGGPHNEQFF
DNA: TGTGCCAGTAGTATATTGCGGGGGGGAGCGGGAGGGCCCCACAATGAGCAGTTCTTC

J: TRBJ2-7
size: few
length: 15
V: TRBV27
D: -
CDR3: CASSSTGSSSYEQYF
DNA: TGTGCCAGCAGTTCCACAGGTTCCAGCTCCTACGAGCAGTACTTC

J: TRBJ2-1
size: many
length: 19
V: TRBV7-8
D: TRBD2
CDR3: CASSLRTSGRPSSYNEQFF
DNA: TGTGCCAGCAGCTTAAGGACTAGCGGGAGGCCGAGCTCCTACAATGAGCAGTTCTTC